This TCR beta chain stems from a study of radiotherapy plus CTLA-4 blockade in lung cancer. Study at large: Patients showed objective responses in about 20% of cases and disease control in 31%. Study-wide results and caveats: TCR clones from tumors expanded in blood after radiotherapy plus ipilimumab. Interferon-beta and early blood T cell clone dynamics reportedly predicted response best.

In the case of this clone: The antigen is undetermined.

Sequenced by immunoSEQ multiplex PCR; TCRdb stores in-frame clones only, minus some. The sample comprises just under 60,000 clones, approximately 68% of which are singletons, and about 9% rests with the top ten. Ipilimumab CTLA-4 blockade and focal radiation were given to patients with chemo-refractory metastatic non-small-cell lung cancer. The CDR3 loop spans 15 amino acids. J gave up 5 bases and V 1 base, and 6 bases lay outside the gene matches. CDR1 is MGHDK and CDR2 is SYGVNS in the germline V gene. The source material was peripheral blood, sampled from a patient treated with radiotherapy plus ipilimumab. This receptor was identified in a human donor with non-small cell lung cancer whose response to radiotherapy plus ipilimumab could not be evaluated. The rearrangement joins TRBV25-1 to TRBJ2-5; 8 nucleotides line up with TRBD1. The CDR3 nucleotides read TGTGCCAGCAGTGAATGGGCAGGGGGCTGGGAGACCCAGTACTTC. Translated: CASSEWAGGWETQYF.